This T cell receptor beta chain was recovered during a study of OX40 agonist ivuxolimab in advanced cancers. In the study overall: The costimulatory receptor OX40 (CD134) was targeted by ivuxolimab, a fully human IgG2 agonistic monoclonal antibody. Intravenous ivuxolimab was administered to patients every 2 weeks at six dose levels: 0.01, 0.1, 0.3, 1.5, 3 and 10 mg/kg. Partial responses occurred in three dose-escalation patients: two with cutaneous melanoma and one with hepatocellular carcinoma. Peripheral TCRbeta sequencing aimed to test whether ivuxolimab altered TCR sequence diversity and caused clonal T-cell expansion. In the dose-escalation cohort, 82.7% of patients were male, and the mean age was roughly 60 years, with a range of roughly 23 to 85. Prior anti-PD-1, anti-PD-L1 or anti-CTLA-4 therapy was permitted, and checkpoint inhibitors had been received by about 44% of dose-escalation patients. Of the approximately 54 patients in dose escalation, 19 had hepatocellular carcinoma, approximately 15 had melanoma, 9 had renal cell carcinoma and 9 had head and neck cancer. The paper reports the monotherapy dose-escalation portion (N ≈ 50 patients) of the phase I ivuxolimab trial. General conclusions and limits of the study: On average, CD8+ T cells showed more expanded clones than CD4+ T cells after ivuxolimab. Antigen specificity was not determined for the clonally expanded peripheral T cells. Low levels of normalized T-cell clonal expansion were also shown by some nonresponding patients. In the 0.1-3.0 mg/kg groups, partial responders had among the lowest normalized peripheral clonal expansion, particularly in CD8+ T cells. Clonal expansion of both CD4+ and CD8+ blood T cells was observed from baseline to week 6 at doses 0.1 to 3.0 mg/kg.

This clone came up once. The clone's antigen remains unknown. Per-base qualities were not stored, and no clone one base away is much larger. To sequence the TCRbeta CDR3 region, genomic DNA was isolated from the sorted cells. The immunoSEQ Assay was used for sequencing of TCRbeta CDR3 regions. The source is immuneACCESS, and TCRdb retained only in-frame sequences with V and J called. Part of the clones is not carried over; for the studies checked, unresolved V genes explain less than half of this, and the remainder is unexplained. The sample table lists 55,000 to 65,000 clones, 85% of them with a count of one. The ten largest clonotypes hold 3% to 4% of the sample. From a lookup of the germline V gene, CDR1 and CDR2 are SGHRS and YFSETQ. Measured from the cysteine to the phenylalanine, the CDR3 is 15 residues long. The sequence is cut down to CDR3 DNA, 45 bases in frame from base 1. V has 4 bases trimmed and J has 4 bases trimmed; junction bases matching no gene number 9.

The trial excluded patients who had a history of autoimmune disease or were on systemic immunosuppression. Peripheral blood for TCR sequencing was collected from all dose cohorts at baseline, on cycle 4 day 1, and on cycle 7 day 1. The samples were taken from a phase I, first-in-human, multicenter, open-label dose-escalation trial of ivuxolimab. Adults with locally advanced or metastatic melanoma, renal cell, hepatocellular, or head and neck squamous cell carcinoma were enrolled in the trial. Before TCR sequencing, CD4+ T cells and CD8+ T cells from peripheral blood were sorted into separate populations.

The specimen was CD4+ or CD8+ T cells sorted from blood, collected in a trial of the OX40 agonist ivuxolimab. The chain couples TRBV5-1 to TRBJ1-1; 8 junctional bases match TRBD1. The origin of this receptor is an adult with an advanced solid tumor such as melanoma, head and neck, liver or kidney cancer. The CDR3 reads CASSMTGAEGTEAFF. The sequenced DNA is TGCGCCAGCAGCATGACAGGGGCTGAGGGCACTGAAGCTTTCTTT.